This TCR beta chain derives from a study of T cells after yellow fever vaccination. Study-level findings and limits: Post-booster repertoires contained most primary-vaccination clones again (roughly 97% CD4, around 89% CD8). Repertoires obtained by FACS sorting could include abundant clonotypes that entered as contaminants from the bulk population.

CDR3 length: 15 residues. The ends were cut back, 2 bases at V and 2 bases at J, with 12 bases in the middle. In germline, CDR1 is SEHNR, CDR2 FQNEAQ (reference sequence). They built TCR cDNA with 5'RACE template switching, a step that put in a universal primer site and UMIs. One entry per CDR3 protein, called by TCRdb with MiXCR from the 5' RACE reads. This table has 250,000 to 300,000 distinct CDR3 sequences, about an eighth appearing once. The sample holds a few counts of this clonotype. No antigen is known for it. This TCR was recovered from a man aged 25-45 years who received the YFV17D yellow fever vaccine. This rearrangement joins TRBV7-9 to TRBJ2-5; D may be TRBD2 (7 bases). Sequences were derived from CD4+ T cells sorted from PBMCs, sampled 45 days after the yellow fever booster vaccination. The CDR3 sequence: CASSLQGGGQETQYF. CDR3 in DNA: TGTGCCAGCAGCTTACAGGGAGGGGGACAAGAGACCCAGTACTTC.